This passage covers 24 T cell receptor beta chains from one sample sequenced in a study of cytomegalovirus exposure and HLA in healthy donors. The PCR had 60 Vbeta and 13 Jbeta primers. Clones were sequenced by immunoSEQ multiplex PCR, and TCRdb holds only the in-frame ones, with some missing. The data hold approximately 190,000 clones, with around 75% observed a single time. Sequencing was done on a sample of PBMCs. The source is a man aged 40-49 years in good health and CMV-seropositive.

J is TRBJ1-1 and V is TRBV9, with D perhaps matching TRBD1 (6 bases). Trimming pared 2 bases from V and 2 bases from J, leaving 13 bases between. The CDR3 covers 15 residues. The germline CDR1 and CDR2 sequences are SGDLS and YYNGEE. The CDR3 DNA sequence: TGTGCCAGCAGCGTCCTAGGGGGAAGTAACACTGAAGCTTTCTTT. It encodes CASSVLGGSNTEAFF.

J is TRBJ2-5 and V is TRBV6-5; D possibly corresponds to TRBD2 (6 bases). TRBJ2-7 explains the end of the DNA better; the J call may be wrong. Looked up from germline, CDR1 is MNHEY and CDR2 is SVGAGI. CDR3 length: 13 residues. In DNA form, the CDR3 reads TGTGCCAGCAGTTACAGGGGAGGTTACGAGCAGTACTTC. This codes for CASSYRGGYEQYF.

The chain is built from TRBV28 and TRBJ1-2; tentative D call: TRBD1 (6 bases). V was cut by 6 bases and J by 7 bases, with 12 bases left in between. Germline V gene sequence: CDR1 MDHEN, CDR2 SYDVKM. The CDR3 contains 12 residues. The CDR3 sequence: CASSSGVPGYTF. Here the CDR3 DNA reads TGTGCCAGCAGCTCAGGGGTTCCTGGCTACACCTTC.

This clone was found once. The gene calls are TRBV9 and TRBJ1-2; a weak D match, TRBD1 (6 bases). The CDR3 extends over 18 amino acids. Germline CDR1 and CDR2: SGDLS and YYNGEE. The V gene lost 0 bases and the J gene lost 3 bases, with 21 bases spanning the gap. The CDR3 coding sequence is TGTGCCAGCAGCGTAGATCCTGGGGGGGCTGGCCGCTACTATGGCTACACCTTC. As protein: CASSVDPGGAGRYYGYTF.

Remarks on this clone: A junction boundary mismatches the germline segment, possibly from a read error. As DNA, the CDR3 is TGTGCCAGCACAACAGGTGCCACCTACGGGCAGTACTTC. Translation gives CASTTGATYGQYF. The chain recombines TRBV13 with TRBJ2-7; D is possibly TRBD1 (5 bases). The CDR3 is 13 residues long. Germline lookup yields CDR1 PRHDT and CDR2 FYEKMQ (reference sequence).

Notes on this clone: The sample holds other DNA sequences that translate to the same CDR3. The J gene is TRBJ2-3, the V gene TRBV5-1, with 7 bases matching TRBD2. V gave up 0 bases and J gave up 2 bases; unmatched junction bases: 15. The CDR3 has 19 residues. CDR1 is SGHRS and CDR2 is YFSETQ in the germline V gene. CDR3: CASSLAGLTSQRVTDTQYF. CDR3 bases: TGCGCCAGCAGCTTGGCCGGTTTGACTAGCCAACGTGTCACAGATACGCAGTATTTT.

In this sample, this clone turned up once. This chain links TRBV7-8 with TRBJ1-6; 11 bases line up with TRBD1. V gave up 5 bases and J gave up 10 bases; unmatched junction bases: 4. The germline CDR1 and CDR2 sequences are SGHVS and FQNEAQ. CDR3 size: 14 residues. CDR3 amino acids: CASSNRDRGSPLHF. In nucleotides, the CDR3 is TGTGCCAGCAGCAACCGGGACAGGGGGTCACCCCTCCACTTT. The whole variable domain, filled in from reference TRBV7-8 and TRBJ1-6, reads GAGVSQSPRYKVAKRGQDVALRCDPISGHVSLFWYQQALGQGPEFLTYFQNEAQLDKSGLPSDRFFAERPEGSVSTLKIQRTQQEDSAVYLCASSNRDRGSPLHFGNGTRLTVT.

Only one count was recorded for this clone. The chain links TRBV18 to TRBJ2-2; 11 bases align to TRBD1. Trimming took 3 bases from V and 4 from J; bases not matched to a gene: 16. Germline CDR1 is KGHSH and CDR2 is LQKENI. The CDR3 has 20 amino acids. As DNA, the CDR3 is TGTGCCAGCTCACCCCTAGGACAGGGGGCGAGCTGGCTTACCACCGGGGAGCTGTTTTTT. It yields the protein CASSPLGQGASWLTTGELFF.

The chain couples TRBV9 to TRBJ1-1; TRBD1 matches 7 bases. The length of the CDR3 is 14 residues. The trim removed 4 bases at V and 4 bases at J, leaving 7 bases unmatched. CDR1 is SGDLS, CDR2 YYNGEE, per germline. In DNA, the CDR3 is TGTGCCAGCAGCATGACAGGGAGCGGCACTGAAGCTTTCTTT. It yields the protein CASSMTGSGTEAFF. Together with reference TRBV9 and TRBJ1-1, the CDR3 gives the full variable domain: DSGVTQTPKHLITATGQRVTLRCSPRSGDLSVYWYQQSLDQGLQFLIQYYNGEERAKGNILERFSAQQFPDLHSELNLSSLELGDSALYFCASSMTGSGTEAFFGQGTRLTVV.

The V gene is TRBV27, the J gene TRBJ2-7; 7 bases align to TRBD1. V was pared by 3 bases and J by 0 bases, with 8 bases of the junction left unmatched. Germline V lookup: CDR1 MNHEY, CDR2 SMNVEV (reference sequence). The CDR3 is 16 amino acids. CDR3 sequence (DNA): TGTGCCAGCAGTTTTACAGGGGCCCGACTCTCCTACGAGCAGTACTTC. Residues: CASSFTGARLSYEQYF.

This chain connects TRBV19 to TRBJ2-5; D not certain. The CDR3 consists of 12 residues. The V gene's germline CDR1 is LNHDA and CDR2 SQIVND (reference sequence). Trimming took off 5 bases at V and 3 bases at J, with 7 bases between the two ends. CDR3 sequence reads: CASSYNEETQYF. In DNA, the CDR3 is TGTGCCAGTAGTTACAACGAAGAGACCCAGTACTTC. Based on the CDR3 plus reference TRBV19 and TRBJ2-5, the full variable domain is DGGITQSPKYLFRKEGQNVTLSCEQNLNHDAMYWYRQDPGQGLRLIYYSQIVNDFQKGDIAEGYSVSREKKESFPLTVTSAQKNPTAFYLCASSYNEETQYFGPGTRLLVL.

V is TRBV4-1 and J is TRBJ1-1; D remains ambiguous. Germline CDR1 MGHRA, CDR2 YSYEKL. This CDR3 has 15 residues. Trimming shortened V by 0 bases and J by 1 base, and 9 bases separated the two germline ends. In DNA, the CDR3 is TGCGCCAGCAGCCAAGATCTAAGCCGGAACACTGAAGCTTTCTTT. Amino acid sequence: CASSQDLSRNTEAFF.

V gene TRBV28 combines with J gene TRBJ2-1; D is possibly TRBD2 (5 bases). Looked up from germline, CDR1 is MDHEN and CDR2 is SYDVKM. V was pared by 3 bases and J by 2 bases, with 14 bases between. This CDR3 comprises 16 residues. The CDR3 loop reads CASSFATRITYNEQFF. The CDR3 nucleotides read TGTGCCAGCAGTTTCGCCACTAGAATTACCTACAATGAGCAGTTCTTC.

This chain connects TRBV7-9 to TRBJ1-1; D possibly corresponds to TRBD1 (6 bases). Trimming cost V 3 bases and J 1 base, with 15 bases left between them. This CDR3 comprises 16 residues. Germline CDR1 is SEHNR and CDR2 is FQNEAQ (reference sequence). The CDR3 nucleotides read TGTGCCAGCAGCTTGAGGCAGGGGATCAAGAACACTGAAGCTTTCTTT. It yields the protein CASSLRQGIKNTEAFF.

The V call is TRBV19, the J call TRBJ2-1; 7 bases fit TRBD1. The CDR3 totals 15 residues. The ends lost 4 bases at V and 0 bases at J; junction bases unmatched: 3. Per the germline V gene, CDR1 is LNHDA and CDR2 is SQIVND (reference sequence). The CDR3 spells CASSTRTGSYNEQFF. In DNA, the CDR3 is TGTGCCAGTAGTACGAGGACAGGCTCCTACAATGAGCAGTTCTTC.

The V and J genes are TRBV27 and TRBJ2-5; 7 bases are a match to TRBD2. The CDR3 is 15 amino acids. With V trimmed by 5 bases and J by 1 base, 7 bases remained unmatched. Per the germline V gene, CDR1 is MNHEY and CDR2 is SMNVEV (reference sequence). CDR3 protein: CASSPGLRSQETQYF. For the CDR3, the DNA is TGTGCCAGCAGTCCGGGACTACGAAGCCAAGAGACCCAGTACTTC.

The rearrangement uses TRBV7-9 and TRBJ2-5; 13 bases are shared with TRBD2. This CDR3 has 16 residues. The germline CDR1 and CDR2 sequences are SEHNR and FQNEAQ (reference sequence). The ends lost 3 bases at V and 2 bases at J; junction bases unmatched: 3. The CDR3 spells CASSLTSGGIQETQYF. DNA of the CDR3: TGTGCCAGCAGCTTGACTAGCGGGGGGATACAAGAGACCCAGTACTTC.

This clone was detected once. The chain recombines TRBV2 with TRBJ1-1; D ambiguous. The CDR3 sequence is 13 residues long. Trimming removed 7 bases from V and 4 bases from J, with 13 bases in between. CDR1 SNHLY and CDR2 FYNNEI come from the germline V gene. For the CDR3, the DNA is TGTGCCAGCAATGTACCGGGAAGCACTGAAGCTTTCTTT. Protein sequence: CASNVPGSTEAFF.

The chain combines TRBV5-6 with TRBJ2-7; D is unresolved. This CDR3 region has 14 residues. The V gene's germline CDR1 is SGHDT and CDR2 YYEEEE. V was trimmed by 0 bases and J by 2 bases, leaving 9 bases between them. CDR3 region: CASSLGQTPYEQYF. The CDR3 DNA follows: TGTGCCAGCAGCTTGGGGCAAACGCCCTACGAGCAGTACTTC.

The V and J genes are TRBV6-1 and TRBJ1-2; 7 bases are shared with TRBD1. V was clipped by 4 bases and J by 5 bases; unmatched bases: 13. CDR1 MNHNS and CDR2 SASEGT come from the germline V gene. The CDR3 loop spans 16 amino acids. CDR3: CASSVRDSALIYGYTF. CDR3 DNA sequence: TGTGCCAGCAGTGTTCGGGACAGCGCCCTTATTTATGGCTACACCTTC.

The chain couples TRBV28 to TRBJ1-1; D is unclear. Per germline, CDR1 MDHEN and CDR2 SYDVKM. This CDR3 has 12 residues. Trimming took off 1 base at V and 4 bases at J, with 4 bases between the two ends. In nucleotides, the CDR3 is TGTGCCAGCAGTTTATACGGCACTGAAGCTTTCTTT. This codes for CASSLYGTEAFF.

The rearrangement uses TRBV27 and TRBJ1-1; D gene unclear. The CDR3 covers 14 residues. V lost 4 bases and J lost 1, with 10 bases in between. Germline loops: CDR1 MNHEY, CDR2 SMNVEV (reference sequence). The CDR3 bases are TGTGCCAGCAGTTCCCGGTCCCGGAACACTGAAGCTTTCTTT. Its protein is CASSSRSRNTEAFF.

The gene calls are TRBV29-1 and TRBJ2-3, with 12 bases fitting TRBD2. The CDR3 contains 14 residues. V gave up 4 bases and J gave up 4 bases; unmatched junction bases: 3. Germline CDR1 and CDR2: SQVTM and ANQGSEA. CDR3 sequence: CSVGLAGGADTQYF. The CDR3 DNA sequence: TGCAGCGTTGGGCTAGCGGGGGGGGCAGATACGCAGTATTTT.

The chain combines TRBV6-5 with TRBJ2-5; 7 bases agree with TRBD1. In germline, CDR1 is MNHEY, CDR2 SVGAGI. The V segment lost 5 bases and the J segment 1 base; nucleotides outside the gene matches: 7. The CDR3 consists of 15 residues. The CDR3 DNA follows: TGTGCCAGCAGTCCCGGGACAGCCTTCCAAGAGACCCAGTACTTC. This translates into CASSPGTAFQETQYF.